These 9 T cell receptor beta chains were all obtained from the same sample, sequenced in a study of T cell responses to AZD1222 COVID-19 vaccine. Clones were read by immunoSEQ multiplex PCR, and TCRdb kept only the in-frame ones, dropping some. The table has 130,000 to 150,000 clones, 88% seen once. This material consisted of peripheral blood, taken on day 0 of AZD1222 vaccination. The receptor source for this set is an adult in good health.

The V call is TRBV4-3, the J call TRBJ2-7, with D uncertain. Germline V CDR1 and CDR2: LGHNA, YSLEER. The CDR3 has 14 residues. V lost 0 bases and J 4 bases, leaving 10 bases between the germline ends. CDR3 region: CASSQELRGYEQYF. In DNA, the CDR3 is TGCGCCAGCAGCCAAGAATTAAGAGGATACGAGCAGTACTTC.

J is TRBJ1-2 and V is TRBV3-1 (or the pseudogene TRBV3-2), with TRBD1 matching 8 bases. The CDR3 has 13 amino acids. The germline V gene encodes CDR1 LGHDT and CDR2 YNNKEL (reference sequence). After removal of 4 bases from V and 12 bases from J, the junction contained 10 bases not matched to a gene. CDR3 DNA: TGTGCCAGCAGCCTCCCAGGGGGCGCGGTCCACACCTTC. This gives the protein CASSLPGGAVHTF.

J is TRBJ2-1 and V is TRBV7-9; possible D gene TRBD1, 5 bases. The length of the CDR3 is 15 residues. The V end lost 4 bases, the J end lost 5 bases, and 15 bases lay between the germline ends. The germline gives CDR1 SEHNR, CDR2 FQNEAQ (reference sequence). CDR3 in amino acids: CASSSQGTRHNEQFF. DNA for the CDR3: TGTGCCAGCAGCTCGCAGGGAACTCGGCACAATGAGCAGTTCTTC.

The chain has TRBV20-1 and TRBJ2-1; D possibly corresponds to TRBD2 (5 bases). This CDR3 has 15 residues. With 3 bases removed from V and 4 bases from J, the gap between germline ends came to 16 bases. CDR1 is DFQATT and CDR2 is SNEGSKA in the germline V gene (reference sequence). In DNA, the CDR3 is TGCAGTGCTAGTTTACCGGGGTTCTCTTACAATGAGCAGTTCTTC. It yields the protein CSASLPGFSYNEQFF.

CDR3 sequence (DNA): TGTGCCAGCAGCTTGTGGGCGGGGCTCACAGATACGCAGTATTTT. Residues: CASSLWAGLTDTQYF. The chain uses TRBV5-8 and TRBJ2-3; tentative D call: TRBD2 (6 bases). Trimming took 1 base from V and 2 from J, leaving 11 bases between them. Germline loops: CDR1 SGHTS, CDR2 YDEGEE. This CDR3 comprises 15 residues.

This clone was recorded only once. The rearrangement uses TRBV5-1 and TRBJ2-1; D not certain. V shed 0 bases and J shed 3 bases, with 10 bases lying between them. The CDR3 runs 15 residues. Germline loops: CDR1 SGHRS, CDR2 YFSETQ. The CDR3 region is CASSLGGSVYNEQFF. The DNA of the CDR3 is TGCGCCAGCAGCTTGGGAGGATCCGTCTACAATGAGCAGTTCTTC.

The CDR3 bases are TGTGCCTGGAGTGCCCCCTCAGGGTGGGACTATGGCTACACCTTC. Its translation is CAWSAPSGWDYGYTF. This chain links TRBV30 with TRBJ1-2, with a weak D call TRBD1 (5 bases). V dropped 1 base and J dropped 3 bases, with 15 bases sitting between them. Germline V gene lookup returns CDR1 GTSNPN and CDR2 SVGIG (reference sequence). The CDR3 is made up of 15 amino acids.

This chain connects TRBV19 to TRBJ1-5; weak D call: TRBD1 (6 bases). V was clipped by 6 bases and J by 4 bases, with 10 bases between them. CDR3 length equals 13 residues. CDR1 and CDR2 (germline): LNHDA, SQIVND (reference sequence). CDR3 sequence: CASRPDRNQPQHF. Written as DNA, the CDR3 is TGTGCCAGTAGGCCGGACAGAAATCAGCCCCAGCATTTT.

This clone was seen a single time. This rearrangement joins TRBV28 to TRBJ1-2; 9 bases align to TRBD1. The germline V gene has CDR1 MDHEN and CDR2 SYDVKM. CDR3 length equals 15 residues. V dropped 7 bases and J dropped 4; count of bases not matched to a gene: 10. The CDR3 bases are TGTGCCAGCACCCTGCGGGACAGGGAAACCTATGGCTACACCTTC. Residues: CASTLRDRETYGYTF.